These 2 T cell receptor beta chains share one sample of origin, sequenced in a study of identical twins. TCRdb itself ran the 5' RACE reads through MiXCR, one entry per CDR3 protein. Of 700,000 to 950,000 distinct CDR3 sequences listed, about 12% were seen once; the top ten hold roughly 1.6%. These records were also assigned to another study, of yellow fever vaccine responses in identical twins.

Sequenced input: PBMCs. Receptors originate from a woman in her late teens or twenties in good health.

This clonotype was observed many times. The chain has TRBV29-1 and TRBJ2-5; the match to TRBD1 covers 7 bases. The CDR3 runs to 14 residues. Trimming cost V 4 bases and J 1 base; bases outside gene matches: 6. Germline V CDR1 and CDR2: SQVTM, ANQGSEA. CDR3 sequence: CSVGTGTAQETQYF. The CDR3 region has the DNA TGCAGCGTTGGAACCGGGACAGCCCAAGAGACCCAGTACTTC.

This clonotype was picked up many times. The chain has TRBV6-4 and TRBJ2-2; 8 bases are shared with TRBD1. Germline CDR1 MRHNA, CDR2 SNTAGT. The CDR3 has 15 amino acids. V shed 4 bases and J 2 bases; nucleotides not matched to a gene: 3. The CDR3 spells CASSATGVNTGELFF. The CDR3 nucleotides read TGTGCCAGCAGTGCGACAGGGGTTAACACCGGGGAGCTGTTTTTT.